One TCR beta chain is described in this entry. The source of the sample is a study of technical replicates of blood from four donors. Clones were read by immunoSEQ multiplex PCR, and TCRdb kept only the in-frame ones, dropping some. Of roughly 60,000 clones in the sample, roughly 92% were seen once. The CDR3 runs to 16 residues. In germline, CDR1 is LGHNA, CDR2 YNFKEQ. Germline trimming cut 3 bases from V and 2 bases from J; bases unmatched to any gene: 6. The sequenced material came from PBMCs. The receptor was isolated from a human donor in good health. Some clones in this sample may be carry-over from other donors' samples. The gene calls are TRBV4-2 and TRBJ1-4; TRBD1 aligns across 7 bases. As DNA, the CDR3 is TGTGCCAGCAGCCAGACACAGGGGTGGACTAATGAAAAACTGTTTTTT. Encoded protein: CASSQTQGWTNEKLFF.